This section outlines one TCR beta chain sequence together with its context. Antigen unknown. The table came from immunoSEQ multiplex PCR; TCRdb's copy has only in-frame clones and leaves some out. The data contain about 2,100 clones, about 88% of them singletons. This specimen comes from a study of T cells and Merkel cell carcinoma outcomes. After removal of 4 bases from V and 4 bases from J, the junction contained 5 bases not matched to a gene. Germline-derived CDR1 and CDR2 are MDHEN and SYDVKM. The CDR3 consists of 14 residues. General study points: In Merkel cell carcinoma, repertoire and T-cell density reportedly predicted outcomes.

The rearrangement joins TRBV28 to TRBJ1-1; TRBD1 matches at 8 bases. Sequenced: tumor tissue from Merkel cell carcinoma. The sequence derives from a human donor with Merkel cell carcinoma. In DNA form, the CDR3 reads TGTGCCAGCAGTTCTCCAGGGGGCGCCACTGAAGCTTTCTTT. It is translated as CASSSPGGATEAFF.